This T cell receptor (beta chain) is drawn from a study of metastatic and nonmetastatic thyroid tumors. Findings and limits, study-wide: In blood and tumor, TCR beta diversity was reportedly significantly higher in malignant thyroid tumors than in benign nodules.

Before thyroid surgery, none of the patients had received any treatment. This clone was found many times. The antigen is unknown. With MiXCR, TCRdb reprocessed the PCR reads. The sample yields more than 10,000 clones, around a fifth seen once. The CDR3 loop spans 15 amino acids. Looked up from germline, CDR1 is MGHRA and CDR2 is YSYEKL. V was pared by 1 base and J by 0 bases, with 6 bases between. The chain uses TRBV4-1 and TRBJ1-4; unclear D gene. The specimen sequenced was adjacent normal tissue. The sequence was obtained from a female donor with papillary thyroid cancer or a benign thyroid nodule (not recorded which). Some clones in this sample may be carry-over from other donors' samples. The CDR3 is CASSQGLATNEKLFF. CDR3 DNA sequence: TGCGCCAGCAGCCAAGGGTTGGCAACTAATGAAAAACTGTTTTTT.